One TCR beta chain is described in this entry. Its cognate antigen is unknown. This entry comes from a study of blood T cells in healthy people across ages. Whole-study findings and limits: Naive CD4+ cell counts and diversity both ran higher in long-lived than in aged donors.

The germline gives CDR1 MGHRA, CDR2 YSYEKL. Trimming removed 4 bases from V and 6 bases from J, with 18 bases in between. There are 15 residues in the CDR3. Next came a second PCR, run for 7 to 11 cycles, which used a sample-barcoded 5' primer along with a J-beta primer mix. Unique molecular identifiers of 12 random nucleotides labeled each cDNA. TCRdb called the 5' RACE reads again in MiXCR, with one record for every CDR3 protein. The table lists about 1.4 million distinct CDR3 sequences, 59% of them singletons, with under 8.5% in the top ten. The V and J genes are TRBV4-1 and TRBJ1-2; TRBD1 might be the D (5 bases). This sequence was found in a young man in good health. The sample taken for sequencing was blood. DNA of the CDR3: TGCGCCAGCAGCCGCCCCCAGGCAGGGCGGAATGGCTACACCTTC. As protein: CASSRPQAGRNGYTF.